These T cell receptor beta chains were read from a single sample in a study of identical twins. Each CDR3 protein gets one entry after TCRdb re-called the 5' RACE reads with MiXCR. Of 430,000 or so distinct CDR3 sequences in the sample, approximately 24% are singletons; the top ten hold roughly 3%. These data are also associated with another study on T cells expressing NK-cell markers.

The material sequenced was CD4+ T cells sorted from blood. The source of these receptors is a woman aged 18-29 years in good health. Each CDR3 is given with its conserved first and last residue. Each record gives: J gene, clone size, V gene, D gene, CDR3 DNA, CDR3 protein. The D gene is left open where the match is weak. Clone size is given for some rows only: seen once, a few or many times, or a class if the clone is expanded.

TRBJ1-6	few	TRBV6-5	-	TGTGCCAGCAGTTACGGGACCCAAGACAATTCACCCCTCCACTTT	CASSYGTQDNSPLHF
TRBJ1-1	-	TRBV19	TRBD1	TGTGCCAGTAGCCAAGGCTGGACAGGGCCGTCCGCTGAAGCTTTCTTT	CASSQGWTGPSAEAFF
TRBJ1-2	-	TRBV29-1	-	TGCAGCGTTGCCAGGACTAACTATGGCTACACCTTC	CSVARTNYGYTF
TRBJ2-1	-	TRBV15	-	TGTGCCACCAGCAGTGTACTTAACGGGGGCGGTGAGCAGTTCTTC	CATSSVLNGGGEQFF
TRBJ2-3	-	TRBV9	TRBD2	TGTGCCAGCAGCGTAGCTGCAGCGGGAGGGCCCATAGATACGCAGTATTTT	CASSVAAAGGPIDTQYF
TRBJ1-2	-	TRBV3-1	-	TGTGCCAGCAGCCAGAGGGAGCTCGACTATGGCTACACCTTC	CASSQRELDYGYTF
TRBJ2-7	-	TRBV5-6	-	TGTGCCAGCAGCCACAACAGGAACTCCTACGAGCAGTACTTC	CASSHNRNSYEQYF
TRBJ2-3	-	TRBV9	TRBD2	TGTGCCAGCAGCGCGGGACTAGCGGGAGTAGGAGGAGATACGCAGTATTTT	CASSAGLAGVGGDTQYF
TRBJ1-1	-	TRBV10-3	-	TGTGCCATCAGTGGCCAGGGGTCGAACACTGAAGCTTTCTTT	CAISGQGSNTEAFF
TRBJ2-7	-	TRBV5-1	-	TGCGCCAGCAGCTGGGGACTTCCCTCCTACGAGCAGTACTTC	CASSWGLPSYEQYF
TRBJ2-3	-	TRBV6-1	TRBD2	TGTGCCAGCAGTGGTCCCGGGACTAGCGGGGGGGCCCCAGATACGCAGTATTTT	CASSGPGTSGGAPDTQYF
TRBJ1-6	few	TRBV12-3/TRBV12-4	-	TGTGCCAGCAGGGGAGGCGGGACGGGGGATTCACCCCTCCACTTT	CASRGGGTGDSPLHF
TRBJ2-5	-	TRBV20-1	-	TGCAGTGCTAGAGATGGTAGAGGACCCGGGGAGACCCAGTACTTC	CSARDGRGPGETQYF
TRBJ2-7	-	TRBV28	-	TGTGCCAGCAGACGTAACAGGGTGGAGTACTTC	CASRRNRVEYF
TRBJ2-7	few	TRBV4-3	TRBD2	TGCGCCAGCAGCCAAGCTTTTGGGACTAGCACGATCCGAGAGAGGAACGAGCAGTACTTC	CASSQAFGTSTIRERNEQYF
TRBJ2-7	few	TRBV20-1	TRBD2	TGCAGTGCTAGACTAGCGGGAGTCAGCGAGCAGTACTTC	CSARLAGVSEQYF
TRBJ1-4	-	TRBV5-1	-	TGCGCCAGCAGTCCCGGTTATGCAACTAATGAAAAACTGTTTTTT	CASSPGYATNEKLFF
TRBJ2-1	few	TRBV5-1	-	TGCGCCAGCAGACAGGGCTACAATGAGCAGTTCTTC	CASRQGYNEQFF
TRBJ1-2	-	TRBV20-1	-	TGCAGTGCTAGAGATCATGGAGTCAAGGACTATGGCTACACCTTC	CSARDHGVKDYGYTF
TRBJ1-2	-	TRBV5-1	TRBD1	TGCGCCAGCAGCTCCGGGACAGGCGGCTGGGACTATGGCTACACCTTC	CASSSGTGGWDYGYTF
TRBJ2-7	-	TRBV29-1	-	TGCAGCATAACAGGTCTCCTGGCTGGCGAGCAGTACTTC	CSITGLLAGEQYF
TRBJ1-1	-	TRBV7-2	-	TGTGCCAGTAGCTTAAACGCAGGGCGGGCTGAAGCTTTCTTT	CASSLNAGRAEAFF
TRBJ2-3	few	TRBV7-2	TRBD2	TGTGCCAGCAGCTTAGGGGCTAGCGGGAGTGGTTATACGCAGTATTTT	CASSLGASGSGYTQYF
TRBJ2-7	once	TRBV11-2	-	TGTGCCAGCAGCCCACAAAGACGGGCCGAGCAGTACTTC	CASSPQRRAEQYF
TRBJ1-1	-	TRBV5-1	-	TGCGCCAGCTTCCCCCCCGGGAGCACTGAAGCTTTCTTT	CASFPPGSTEAFF
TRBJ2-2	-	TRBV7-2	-	TGTGCCAGCACCCAGGGGGGACAGAACACCGGGGAGCTGTTTTTT	CASTQGGQNTGELFF
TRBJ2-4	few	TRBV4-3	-	TGCGCCAGCAGCCAAGATCGGACCGGAGGTTTGACCAAAAACATTCAGTACTTC	CASSQDRTGGLTKNIQYF